These 22 T cell receptor beta chains came from one sample sequenced in a study of chemoradiotherapy in HPV16-positive cancers. Method: immunoSEQ multiplex PCR; TCRdb's copy keeps in-frame clones and lacks some. The table includes tens of thousands of clones, approximately 92% detected once. Source: blood, taken from a patient who underwent chemoradiotherapy. The receptors shown here come from a human donor with HPV-associated anogenital cancer.

This chain links TRBV5-1 with TRBJ2-7; TRBD1 aligns across 11 bases. V dropped 7 bases and J dropped 4; count of bases not matched to a gene: 10. The CDR3 totals 15 residues. The germline V gene has CDR1 SGHRS and CDR2 YFSETQ. CDR3 sequence (DNA): TGCGCCAGCGCTGTAGGGACAGGGGGTAAATACGAGCAGTACTTC. The encoded protein is CASAVGTGGKYEQYF.

The chain employs TRBV7-2 and TRBJ2-1; the match to TRBD2 covers 10 bases. Looked up from germline, CDR1 is SGHTA and CDR2 is FQGNSA. The CDR3 runs to 15 residues. Trimming removed 5 bases from V and 6 bases from J; junction bases left unmatched: 7. CDR3 loop: CASSLGLAEINEQFF. CDR3 nucleotide sequence: TGTGCCAGCAGCCTAGGACTAGCGGAGATCAATGAGCAGTTCTTC. Variable domain in full (rest from reference TRBV7-2 and TRBJ2-1): GAGVSQSPSNKVTEKGKDVELRCDPISGHTALYWYRQSLGQGLEFLIYFQGNSAPDKSGLPSDRFSAERTGGSVSTLTIQRTQQEDSAVYLCASSLGLAEINEQFFGPGTRLTVL.

CDR3 region: CASSPQGRGTEAFF. The CDR3 coding sequence is TGTGCCAGCAGCCCGCAGGGTCGTGGCACTGAAGCTTTCTTT. This chain uses TRBV9 with TRBJ1-1; possibly TRBD1 for D (5 bases). Trimming stripped 4 bases from V and 4 bases from J, with 14 bases between. This CDR3 comprises 14 residues. CDR1 is SGDLS, CDR2 YYNGEE, per germline.

The chain employs TRBV5-1 and TRBJ2-4, with D tentatively TRBD2 (6 bases). Germline CDR1 is SGHRS and CDR2 is YFSETQ. This CDR3 spans 15 amino acids. Trimming shortened V by 0 bases and J by 9 bases, and 16 bases separated the two germline ends. The CDR3 DNA sequence: TGCGCCAGCAGCTTGGCTGAGACTAGTTCAGGCATTCAGTACTTC. This gives the protein CASSLAETSSGIQYF.

The gene calls are TRBV18 and TRBJ1-6, with a weak D call TRBD1 (5 bases). This CDR3 is built from 12 residues. The germline CDR1 and CDR2 sequences are KGHSH and LQKENI. V lost 6 bases and J 7 bases, leaving 7 bases between the germline ends. The CDR3 sequence: CASSTENSPLHF. In nucleotides, the CDR3 is TGTGCCAGCTCGACAGAAAATTCACCCCTCCACTTT.

The J gene is TRBJ2-7, the V gene TRBV11-1; D not certain. Germline values: CDR1 SGHAT, CDR2 FQDESV (reference sequence). Trimming left V 0 bases short and J 4 bases short, with 10 bases between. The CDR3 contains 14 residues. CDR3 coding DNA: TGTGCCAGCAGCTTAGCGGATACGAGTTACGAGCAGTACTTC. It translates to CASSLADTSYEQYF.

This chain connects TRBV6-7 to TRBJ2-5, with 9 bases matching TRBD2. TRBV6-7 is filed as an ORF, its function uncertain. V gave up 0 bases and J gave up 1 base; unmatched junction bases: 18. This CDR3 has 21 residues. The CDR3 here is CASSYSIGWTSAHHPQETQYF. CDR3 DNA sequence: TGTGCCAGCAGTTACTCGATAGGGTGGACTAGCGCCCACCACCCCCAAGAGACCCAGTACTTC.

The V and J genes are TRBV11-2 and TRBJ1-5, with 8 nucleotides matching TRBD1. This CDR3 spans 15 amino acids. Germline values: CDR1 SGHAT, CDR2 FQNNGV. V gave up 5 bases and J gave up 5 bases; unmatched junction bases: 8. The DNA of the CDR3 is TGTGCCAGCAGCGCCGGGACAGGAGCAGATCAGCCCCAGCATTTT. Protein sequence: CASSAGTGADQPQHF.

The chain is built from TRBV5-4 and TRBJ2-1, with unresolved D. The germline V gene encodes CDR1 SGHNT and CDR2 YYREEE (reference sequence). CDR3 length: 14 amino acids. V was cut by 4 bases and J by 2 bases, with 10 bases left in between. CDR3 DNA: TGTGCCAGCAGCCGCGGCTTCCCCTACAATGAGCAGTTCTTC. Amino acids: CASSRGFPYNEQFF.

This chain links TRBV4-3 with TRBJ1-2, with TRBD1 identical over 7 bases. V gave up 4 bases and J gave up 3 bases; unmatched junction bases: 5. The CDR3 spans 14 residues. Germline CDR1 is LGHNA and CDR2 is YSLEER. Here the CDR3 reads CASSLQQGYYGYTF. DNA of the CDR3: TGCGCCAGCAGCCTGCAACAGGGGTACTATGGCTACACCTTC.

The chain combines TRBV18 with TRBJ2-7; perhaps TRBD2 as D (5 bases). This CDR3 comprises 16 residues. CDR1 is KGHSH and CDR2 is LQKENI in the germline V gene. Trimming pared 1 base from V and 2 bases from J, leaving 15 bases between. The CDR3 loop is CASSPRAPSSAYEQYF. The CDR3 DNA sequence: TGTGCCAGCTCACCACGGGCCCCTAGCTCCGCCTACGAGCAGTACTTC. Full variable domain (remainder filled in from reference TRBV18 and TRBJ2-7): NAGVMQNPRHLVRRRGQEARLRCSPMKGHSHVYWYRQLPEEGLKFMVYLQKENIIDESGMPKERFSAEFPKEGPSILRIQQVVRGDSAAYFCASSPRAPSSAYEQYFGPGTRLTVT.

The rearrangement links TRBV28 to TRBJ2-7, with D possibly TRBD2 on 6 matching bases. Trimming removed 4 bases at V and 7 bases at J, with 14 bases between. The germline CDR1 and CDR2 sequences are MDHEN and SYDVKM. CDR3 length: 13 residues. The CDR3: CASSSGTAWEQYF. The DNA for the CDR3 is TGTGCCAGCAGTTCCGGGACTGCCTGGGAGCAGTACTTC.

V usage is TRBV6-5 and J usage is TRBJ2-1, with D tentatively TRBD1 (5 bases). Germline loops: CDR1 MNHEY, CDR2 SVGAGI. This CDR3 contains 12 residues. V shed 2 bases and J shed 12 bases, with 11 bases lying between them. CDR3 sequence (DNA): TGTGCCAGCAGTTACAGGGGTATGATGCAGTTCTTC. This sequence encodes CASSYRGMMQFF.

The gene calls are TRBV6-5 and TRBJ2-2, with D possibly being TRBD1 (5 bases). The CDR3 length is 15 residues. Germline V gene lookup returns CDR1 MNHEY and CDR2 SVGAGI. The germline V and J ends were trimmed by 6 bases and 3 bases, with 14 bases remaining between them. The CDR3: CASRKTGFDTGELFF. DNA for the CDR3: TGTGCCAGCAGGAAAACAGGTTTTGACACCGGGGAGCTGTTTTTT.

This clone has just a few counts. J is TRBJ2-7 and V is TRBV19; 14 nucleotides align to TRBD2. The length of the CDR3 is 16 residues. Trimming cost V 5 bases and J 2 bases; bases outside gene matches: 5. Germline CDR1 is LNHDA and CDR2 is SQIVND (reference sequence). CDR3 loop: CASSSLTSGGAYEQYF. The CDR3 nucleotides are TGTGCCAGTAGTTCGCTGACTAGCGGGGGGGCCTACGAGCAGTACTTC.

CDR3 amino acids: CASSLLAGGTGELFF. CDR3 nucleotides: TGCGCCAGCAGCTTGTTAGCAGGCGGCACCGGGGAGCTGTTTTTT. The chain joins TRBV5-1 to TRBJ2-2; D gene uncertain. The CDR3 is made up of 15 amino acids. Trimming left V 1 base short and J 4 bases short, with 11 bases between. Germline CDR1 SGHRS, CDR2 YFSETQ. The full variable domain, completed using reference TRBV5-1 and TRBJ2-2, is KAGVTQTPRYLIKTRGQQVTLSCSPISGHRSVSWYQQTPGQGLQFLFEYFSETQRNKGNFPGRFSGRQFSNSRSEMNVSTLELGDSALYLCASSLLAGGTGELFFGEGSRLTVL.

The rearrangement uses TRBV28 and TRBJ2-1; unclear D gene. Trimming removed 1 base from V and 6 bases from J, with 7 bases in between. CDR1 MDHEN and CDR2 SYDVKM come from the germline V gene. This CDR3 spans 13 amino acids. The CDR3 protein is CASSLYSVNEQFF. The CDR3 nucleotides read TGTGCCAGCAGTTTATATTCCGTCAATGAGCAGTTCTTC.

CDR3 bases: TGTGCCAGACCTATTAGAGCCGGGACTAGCGGGAGGGCCTGGTTCAATGAGCAGTTCTTC. Translated, it gives CARPIRAGTSGRAWFNEQFF. The chain combines TRBV19 with TRBJ2-1; 16 bases fit TRBD2. With 9 bases clipped from V and 6 bases from J, the junction kept 20 bases outside the gene matches. Germline-derived CDR1 and CDR2 are LNHDA and SQIVND (reference sequence). This CDR3 contains 20 residues. The variable domain in full, with the rest retrieved from reference TRBV19 and TRBJ2-1, is DGGITQSPKYLFRKEGQNVTLSCEQNLNHDAMYWYRQDPGQGLRLIYYSQIVNDFQKGDIAEGYSVSREKKESFPLTVTSAQKNPTAFYLCARPIRAGTSGRAWFNEQFFGPGTRLTVL.

The chain links TRBV7-6 to TRBJ2-3, with a weak D call TRBD1 (5 bases). Trimming left V 5 bases short and J 5 bases short, with 14 bases between. This CDR3 comprises 14 residues. CDR1 is SGHVS and CDR2 is FNYEAQ in the germline V gene. Here the CDR3 reads CASSPGGAEDTQYF. In DNA, the CDR3 is TGTGCCAGCAGCCCAGGTGGGGCGGAAGATACGCAGTATTTT.

This chain's CDR3 is CASSLVAGLNNEQFF. The CDR3 DNA is TGTGCCAGCAGCTTAGTAGCGGGGCTCAACAATGAGCAGTTCTTC. V is TRBV7-6 and J is TRBJ2-1; TRBD2 matches 8 bases. J gave up 5 bases and V 1 base, and 4 bases lay outside the gene matches. CDR3 length: 15 amino acids. Looked up from germline, CDR1 is SGHVS and CDR2 is FNYEAQ.

The chain couples TRBV28 to TRBJ1-1, with D possibly being TRBD1 (5 bases). Germline V gives CDR1 MDHEN, CDR2 SYDVKM. This CDR3 has 13 residues. The germline V and J ends were trimmed by 5 bases and 7 bases, with 14 bases remaining between them. The chain's CDR3 is CASSPGTALEAFF. CDR3 DNA: TGTGCCAGCAGTCCCGGGACGGCCCTTGAAGCTTTCTTT.

This rearrangement joins TRBV6-1 to TRBJ1-2; D not certain. Germline V lookup: CDR1 MNHNS, CDR2 SASEGT. The CDR3 extends over 13 amino acids. Trimming stripped 4 bases from V and 4 bases from J, with 10 bases between. CDR3 coding DNA: TGTGCCAGCAGTGGTTTAGTCGGCTATGGCTACACCTTC. This codes for CASSGLVGYGYTF.